A selection of T cell receptor beta chains follows, all from one sample in a study of spatial heterogeneity in lung cancer. TCRdb re-analysed the 5' RACE reads in MiXCR, keeping a single row per CDR3 protein. The profile covers over 5,500 distinct CDR3 sequences, with more than 15% appearing a single time and about a sixth taken by the ten largest. The sample here was normal lung tissue next to the tumor, taken at surgery. All receptors derive from a male donor with early-stage non-small cell lung cancer. Both conserved end residues are part of each CDR3. D genes are given only for firm matches. Only some rows state a clone size, as once, few, many or a class for expanded clones.

v_gene,abundance,d_gene,j_gene,CDR3aa,CDR3nt
TRBV18,-,TRBD1,TRBJ2-3,CASSPGQGGPDTQYF,TGTGCCAGCTCGCCGGGACAGGGGGGTCCAGATACGCAGTATTTT
TRBV19,-,TRBD2,TRBJ2-2,CASSIDSPGLAGVANTGELFF,TGTGCCAGTAGTATAGATTCTCCGGGACTAGCGGGAGTCGCGAACACCGGGGAGCTGTTTTTT
TRBV15,medium-sized,-,TRBJ2-5,CATSRDGHLFQETQYF,TGTGCCACCAGCAGAGATGGTCACCTCTTCCAAGAGACCCAGTACTTC
TRBV4-1,-,-,TRBJ2-6,CASSQGRTVAGANVLTF,TGCGCCAGCAGCCAAGGGAGGACAGTGGCTGGGGCCAACGTCCTGACTTTC
TRBV7-9,medium-sized,-,TRBJ1-1,CASSEQVPEAFF,TGTGCCAGCAGCGAGCAAGTTCCTGAAGCTTTCTTT
TRBV5-6,medium-sized,-,TRBJ1-2,CASNLGTSTNYGYTF,TGTGCCAGCAACTTAGGGACCTCCACTAACTATGGCTACACCTTC
TRBV2,few,-,TRBJ2-3,CARTRSANTQYF,TGTGCCAGAACCCGTAGTGCCAATACGCAGTATTTT
TRBV11-2,-,-,TRBJ1-1,CASSVNPGRTEAFF,TGTGCCAGCAGCGTCAACCCAGGGCGGACTGAAGCTTTCTTT
TRBV6-2/TRBV6-3,-,-,TRBJ1-1,CASRVMNTEAFF,TGTGCCAGCAGAGTAATGAACACTGAAGCTTTCTTT
TRBV29-1,few,-,TRBJ2-1,CSAEGGAMYNEQFF,TGCAGCGCTGAGGGGGGGGCGATGTACAATGAGCAGTTCTTC
TRBV20-1,medium-sized,TRBD1,TRBJ2-7,CSARRQGGWGEQYF,TGCAGTGCTAGAAGACAGGGCGGATGGGGCGAGCAGTACTTC
TRBV5-4,-,TRBD1,TRBJ1-2,CASSSAGTAEGYGYTF,TGTGCCAGCAGTTCCGCCGGGACAGCTGAGGGCTATGGCTACACCTTC
TRBV9,medium-sized,-,TRBJ1-6,CASSVGGGGDGSPLHF,TGTGCCAGCAGCGTAGGCGGAGGAGGGGACGGTTCACCCCTCCACTTT
TRBV7-9,medium-sized,TRBD1,TRBJ2-3,CASSLGGQGRYTQYF,TGTGCCAGCAGCCTGGGCGGACAGGGGCGATATACGCAGTATTTT